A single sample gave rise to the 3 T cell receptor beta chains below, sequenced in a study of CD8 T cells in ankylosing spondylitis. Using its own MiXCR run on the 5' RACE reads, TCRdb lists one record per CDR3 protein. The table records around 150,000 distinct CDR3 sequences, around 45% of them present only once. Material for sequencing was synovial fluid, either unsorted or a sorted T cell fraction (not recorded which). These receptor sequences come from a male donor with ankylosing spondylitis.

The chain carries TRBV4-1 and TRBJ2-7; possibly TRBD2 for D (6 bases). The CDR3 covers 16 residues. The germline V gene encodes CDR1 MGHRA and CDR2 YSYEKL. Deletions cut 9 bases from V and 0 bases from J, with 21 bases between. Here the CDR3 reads CARPGLPGVPSYEQYF. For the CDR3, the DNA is TGCGCCAGACCGGGACTTCCTGGCGTCCCCTCCTACGAGCAGTACTTC.

The CDR3 DNA reads as TGTGCCAGCAGTTACGGGCTCCGCACAGATACGCAGTATTTT. This translates into CASSYGLRTDTQYF. The V gene is TRBV6-2 or TRBV6-3, the J gene TRBJ2-3; D gene uncertain. In germline, CDR1 is MNHEY, CDR2 SVGEGT. V dropped 2 bases and J dropped 1 base, with 7 bases sitting between them. CDR3 length: 14 amino acids.

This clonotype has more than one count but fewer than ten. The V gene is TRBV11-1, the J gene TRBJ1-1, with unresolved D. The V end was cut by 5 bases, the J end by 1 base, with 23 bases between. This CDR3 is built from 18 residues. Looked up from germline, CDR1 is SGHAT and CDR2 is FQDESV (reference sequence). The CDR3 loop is CASSRGPIHGRWNTEAFF. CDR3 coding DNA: TGTGCCAGCAGCCGTGGACCGATTCACGGACGGTGGAACACTGAAGCTTTCTTT.